This TCR beta chain stems from a study of patients and donors after allogeneic stem cell transplantation. Germline CDR1 SGDLS, CDR2 YYNGEE. Trimming took 0 bases from V and 6 from J, leaving 12 bases between them. The CDR3 loop spans 14 amino acids. TCRdb used MiXCR to reprocess the RT-PCR reads, holding one entry per CDR3 protein. The data show about 150,000 distinct CDR3 sequences, over 35% seen once. The TCR sequence derives from a human donor who was either an allogeneic HSCT recipient or a stem cell or donor lymphocyte infusion donor (not recorded which). It is not recorded whose cells these are; they may come from a transplant donor. Source material: blood, either unsorted or a sorted T cell fraction (not recorded which). The chain recombines TRBV9 with TRBJ1-2; D uncertain. The CDR3 nucleotides are TGTGCCAGCAGCGTAGGGGGAGAGATGGATGGCTACACCTTC. This codes for CASSVGGEMDGYTF.